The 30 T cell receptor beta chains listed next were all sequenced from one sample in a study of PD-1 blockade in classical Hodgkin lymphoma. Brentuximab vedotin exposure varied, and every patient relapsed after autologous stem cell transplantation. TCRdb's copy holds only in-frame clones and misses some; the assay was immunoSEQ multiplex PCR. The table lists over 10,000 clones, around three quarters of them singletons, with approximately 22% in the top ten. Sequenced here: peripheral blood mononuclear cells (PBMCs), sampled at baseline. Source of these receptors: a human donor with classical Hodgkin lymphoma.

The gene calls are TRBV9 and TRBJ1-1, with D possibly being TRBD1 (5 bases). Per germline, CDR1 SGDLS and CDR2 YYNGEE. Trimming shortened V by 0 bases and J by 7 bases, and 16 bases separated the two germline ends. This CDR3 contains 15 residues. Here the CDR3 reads CASSVATDRNGEAFF. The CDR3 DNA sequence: TGTGCCAGCAGCGTAGCGACAGACCGTAATGGTGAAGCTTTCTTT.

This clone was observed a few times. CDR3 in amino acids: CASSPRGSGGAMYEQFF. For the CDR3, the DNA is TGTGCCAGCTCACCCCGGGGTAGCGGGGGGGCCATGTATGAGCAGTTCTTC. The chain joins TRBV18 to TRBJ2-1; the match to TRBD2 covers 11 bases. J lost 8 bases, V lost 3 bases, and 12 bases had no gene match. Germline loops: CDR1 KGHSH, CDR2 LQKENI. The CDR3 is 17 amino acids.

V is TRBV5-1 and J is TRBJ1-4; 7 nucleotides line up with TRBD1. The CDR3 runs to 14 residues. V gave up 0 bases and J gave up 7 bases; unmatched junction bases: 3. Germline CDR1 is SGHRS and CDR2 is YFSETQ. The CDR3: CASSLGQGSEKLFF. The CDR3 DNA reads TGCGCCAGCAGCTTGGGACAGGGTTCTGAAAAACTGTTTTTT.

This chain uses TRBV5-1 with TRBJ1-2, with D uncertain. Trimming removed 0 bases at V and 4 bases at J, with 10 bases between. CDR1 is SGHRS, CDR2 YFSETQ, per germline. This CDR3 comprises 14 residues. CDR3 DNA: TGCGCCAGCAGCTTGGCTTACCAAGCCTATGGCTACACCTTC. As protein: CASSLAYQAYGYTF.

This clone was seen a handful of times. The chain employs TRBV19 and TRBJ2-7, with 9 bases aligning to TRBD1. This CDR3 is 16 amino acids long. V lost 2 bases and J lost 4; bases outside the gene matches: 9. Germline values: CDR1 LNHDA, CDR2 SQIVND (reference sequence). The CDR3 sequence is CASSIISGTGTYEQYF. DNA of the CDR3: TGTGCCAGTAGTATAATCTCCGGGACAGGGACGTACGAGCAGTACTTC.

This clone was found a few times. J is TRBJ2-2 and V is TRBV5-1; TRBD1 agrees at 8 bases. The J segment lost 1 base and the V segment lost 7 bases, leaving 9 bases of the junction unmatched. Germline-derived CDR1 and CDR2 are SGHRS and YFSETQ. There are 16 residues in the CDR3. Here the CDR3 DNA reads TGCGCCAGCTACCCTGGACAGGGATGGAACACCGGGGAGCTGTTTTTT. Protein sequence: CASYPGQGWNTGELFF. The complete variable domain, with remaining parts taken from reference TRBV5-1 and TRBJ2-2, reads KAGVTQTPRYLIKTRGQQVTLSCSPISGHRSVSWYQQTPGQGLQFLFEYFSETQRNKGNFPGRFSGRQFSNSRSEMNVSTLELGDSALYLCASYPGQGWNTGELFFGEGSRLTVL.

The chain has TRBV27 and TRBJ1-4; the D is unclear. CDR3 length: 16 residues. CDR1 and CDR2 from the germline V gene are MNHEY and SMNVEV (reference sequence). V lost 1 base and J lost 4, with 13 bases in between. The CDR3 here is CASSLLASAINEKLFF. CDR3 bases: TGTGCCAGCAGTTTATTGGCTAGCGCGATTAATGAAAAACTGTTTTTT.

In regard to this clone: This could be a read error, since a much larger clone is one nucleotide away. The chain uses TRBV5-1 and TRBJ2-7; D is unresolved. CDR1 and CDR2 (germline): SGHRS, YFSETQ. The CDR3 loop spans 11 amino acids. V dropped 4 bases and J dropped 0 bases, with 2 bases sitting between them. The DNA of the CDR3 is TGCGCCAGCAGCGACTCCTACGAGCAGTACTTC. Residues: CASSDSYEQYF.

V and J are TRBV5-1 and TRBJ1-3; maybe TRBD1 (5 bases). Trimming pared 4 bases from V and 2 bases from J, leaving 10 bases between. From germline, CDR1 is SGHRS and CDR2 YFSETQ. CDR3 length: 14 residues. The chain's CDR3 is CASSLMGAGNTIYF. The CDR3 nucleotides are TGCGCCAGCAGCCTTATGGGGGCTGGAAACACCATATATTTT.

This CDR3 reads CASTPDRGINQPQHF. The CDR3 DNA reads as TGTGCCAGCACCCCGGACAGGGGGATCAATCAGCCCCAGCATTTT. The chain links TRBV7-2 to TRBJ1-5; TRBD1 aligns across 10 bases. CDR3 length: 15 residues. The V gene's germline CDR1 is SGHTA and CDR2 FQGNSA. The junction had 6 bases not matched to a gene; V was cut back by 7 bases and J by 3 bases.

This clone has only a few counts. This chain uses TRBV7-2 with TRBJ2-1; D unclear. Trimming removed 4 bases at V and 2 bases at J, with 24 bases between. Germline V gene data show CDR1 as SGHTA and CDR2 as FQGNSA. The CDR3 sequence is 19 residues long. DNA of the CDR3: TGTGCCAGCAGCTCTCGGGCAGCCATTAGTGGTTACACCTACAATGAGCAGTTCTTC. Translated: CASSSRAAISGYTYNEQFF. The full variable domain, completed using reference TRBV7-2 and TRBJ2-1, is GAGVSQSPSNKVTEKGKDVELRCDPISGHTALYWYRQSLGQGLEFLIYFQGNSAPDKSGLPSDRFSAERTGGSVSTLTIQRTQQEDSAVYLCASSSRAAISGYTYNEQFFGPGTRLTVL.

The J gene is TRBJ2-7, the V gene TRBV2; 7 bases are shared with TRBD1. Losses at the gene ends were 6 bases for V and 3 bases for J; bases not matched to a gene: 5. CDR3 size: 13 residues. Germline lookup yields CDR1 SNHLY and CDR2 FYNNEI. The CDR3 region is CASRLTGIYEQYF. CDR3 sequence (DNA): TGTGCCAGCAGATTGACAGGGATCTACGAGCAGTACTTC. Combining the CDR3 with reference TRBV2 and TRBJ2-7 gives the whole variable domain EPEVTQTPSHQVTQMGQEVILRCVPISNHLYFYWYRQILGQKVEFLVSFYNNEISEKSEIFDDQFSVERPDGSNFTLKIRSTKLEDSAMYFCASRLTGIYEQYFGPGTRLTVT.

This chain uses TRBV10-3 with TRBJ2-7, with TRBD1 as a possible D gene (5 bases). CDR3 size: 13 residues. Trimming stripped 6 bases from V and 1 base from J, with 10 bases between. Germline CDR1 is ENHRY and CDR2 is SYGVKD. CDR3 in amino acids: CAISKPGSYEQYF. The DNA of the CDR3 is TGTGCCATCAGCAAGCCAGGGTCCTACGAGCAGTACTTC.

The CDR3 loop is CASSWDSYSGNTIYF. The CDR3 DNA reads TGCGCCAGCAGCTGGGACAGCTACTCTGGAAACACCATATATTTT. The genes are TRBV4-3 and TRBJ1-3, with 7 nucleotides matching TRBD1. CDR1 is LGHNA and CDR2 is YSLEER in the germline V gene. The V segment lost 5 bases and the J segment 0 bases; nucleotides outside the gene matches: 4. The CDR3 runs 15 residues.

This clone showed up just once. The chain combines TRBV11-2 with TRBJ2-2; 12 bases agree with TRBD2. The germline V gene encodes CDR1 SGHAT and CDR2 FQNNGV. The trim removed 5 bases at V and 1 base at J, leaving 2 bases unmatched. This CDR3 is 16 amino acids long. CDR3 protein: CASSTSGGKNTGELFF. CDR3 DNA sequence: TGTGCCAGCAGCACTAGCGGGGGGAAGAACACCGGGGAGCTGTTTTTT.

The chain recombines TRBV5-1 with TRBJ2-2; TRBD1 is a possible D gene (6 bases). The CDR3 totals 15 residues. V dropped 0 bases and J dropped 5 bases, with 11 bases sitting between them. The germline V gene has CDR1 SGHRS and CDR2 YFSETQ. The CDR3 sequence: CASSLAGQGTGELFF. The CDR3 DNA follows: TGCGCCAGCAGCTTGGCGGGGCAGGGGACCGGGGAGCTGTTTTTT.

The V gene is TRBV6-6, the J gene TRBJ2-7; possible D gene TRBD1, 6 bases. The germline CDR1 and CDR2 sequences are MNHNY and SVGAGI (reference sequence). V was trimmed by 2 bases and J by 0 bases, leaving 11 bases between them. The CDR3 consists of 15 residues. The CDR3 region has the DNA TGTGCCAGCAGTTACGGGCAGGGGACCTCCTACGAGCAGTACTTC. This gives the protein CASSYGQGTSYEQYF.

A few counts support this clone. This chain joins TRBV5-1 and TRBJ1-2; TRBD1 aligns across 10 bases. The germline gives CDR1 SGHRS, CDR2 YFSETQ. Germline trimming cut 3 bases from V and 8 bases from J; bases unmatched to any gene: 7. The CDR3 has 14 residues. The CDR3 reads CASSSGQGWEGYTF. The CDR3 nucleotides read TGCGCCAGCAGCTCGGGACAGGGGTGGGAAGGCTACACCTTC.

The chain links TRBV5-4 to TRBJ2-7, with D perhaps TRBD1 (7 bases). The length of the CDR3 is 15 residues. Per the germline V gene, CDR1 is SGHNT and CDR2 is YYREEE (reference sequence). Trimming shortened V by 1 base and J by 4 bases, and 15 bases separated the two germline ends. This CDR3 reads CASSLRRGPSYEQYF. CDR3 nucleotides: TGTGCCAGCAGCTTGAGGAGGGGGCCTTCGTACGAGCAGTACTTC. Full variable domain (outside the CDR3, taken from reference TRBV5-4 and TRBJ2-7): ETGVTQSPTHLIKTRGQQVTLRCSSQSGHNTVSWYQQALGQGPQFIFQYYREEENGRGNFPPRFSGLQFPNYSSELNVNALELDDSALYLCASSLRRGPSYEQYFGPGTRLTVT.

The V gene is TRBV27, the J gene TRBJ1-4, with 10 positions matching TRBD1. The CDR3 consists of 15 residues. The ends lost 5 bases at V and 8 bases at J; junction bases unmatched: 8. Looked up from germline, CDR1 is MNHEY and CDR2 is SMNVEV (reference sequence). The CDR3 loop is CASSGLGTGEEKLFF. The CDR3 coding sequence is TGTGCCAGCAGTGGCCTTGGGACAGGGGAAGAAAAACTGTTTTTT.

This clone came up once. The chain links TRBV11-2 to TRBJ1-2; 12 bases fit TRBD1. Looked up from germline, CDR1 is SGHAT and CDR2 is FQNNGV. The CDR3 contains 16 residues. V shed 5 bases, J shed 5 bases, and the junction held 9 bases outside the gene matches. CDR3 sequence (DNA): TGTGCCAGCAGCCTGGGACAGGGGGCGCTGAGGTATGGCTACACCTTC. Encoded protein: CASSLGQGALRYGYTF.

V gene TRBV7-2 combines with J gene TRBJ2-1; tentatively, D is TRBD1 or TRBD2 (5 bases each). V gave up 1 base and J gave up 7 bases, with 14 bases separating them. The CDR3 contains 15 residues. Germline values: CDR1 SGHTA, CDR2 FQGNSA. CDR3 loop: CASSLGQGPYNEQFF. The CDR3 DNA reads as TGTGCCAGCAGCTTAGGGCAGGGACCTTATAATGAGCAGTTCTTC.

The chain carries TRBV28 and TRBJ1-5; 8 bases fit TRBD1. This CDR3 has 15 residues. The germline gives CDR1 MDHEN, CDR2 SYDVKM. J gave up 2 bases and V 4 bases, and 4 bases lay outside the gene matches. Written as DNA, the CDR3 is TGTGCCAGCAGTTCTCAGGGGGCGGGCAATCAGCCCCAGCATTTT. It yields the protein CASSSQGAGNQPQHF.

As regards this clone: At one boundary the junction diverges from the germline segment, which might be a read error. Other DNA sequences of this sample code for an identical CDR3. The CDR3 protein is CASSQDSGGTYNEQFF. DNA of the CDR3: TGCGCCAGCAGCCAAGATTCCGGGGGGACCTACAATGAGCAGTTCTTC. The chain couples TRBV5-4 to TRBJ2-1; 7 bases match TRBD2. CDR1 and CDR2 from the germline V gene are SGHNT and YYREEE (reference sequence). This CDR3 has 16 residues.

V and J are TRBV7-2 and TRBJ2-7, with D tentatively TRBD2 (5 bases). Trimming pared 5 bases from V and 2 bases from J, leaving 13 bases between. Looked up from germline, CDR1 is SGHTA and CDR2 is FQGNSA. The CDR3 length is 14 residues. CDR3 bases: TGTGCCAGCAGCCCCATGGGGAGTGCCTACGAGCAGTACTTC. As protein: CASSPMGSAYEQYF.

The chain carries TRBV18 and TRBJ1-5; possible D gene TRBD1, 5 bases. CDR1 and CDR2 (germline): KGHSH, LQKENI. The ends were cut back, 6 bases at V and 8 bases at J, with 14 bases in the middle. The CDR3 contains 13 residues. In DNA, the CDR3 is TGTGCCAGCTCCCCGGGGGGTTACGAGCCCCAGCATTTT. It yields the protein CASSPGGYEPQHF.

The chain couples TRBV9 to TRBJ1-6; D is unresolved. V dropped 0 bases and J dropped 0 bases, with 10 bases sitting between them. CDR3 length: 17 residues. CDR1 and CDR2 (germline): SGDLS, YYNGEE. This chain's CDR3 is CASSVEGRVSYNSPLHF. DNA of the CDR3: TGTGCCAGCAGCGTAGAAGGGAGGGTCTCCTATAATTCACCCCTCCACTTT.

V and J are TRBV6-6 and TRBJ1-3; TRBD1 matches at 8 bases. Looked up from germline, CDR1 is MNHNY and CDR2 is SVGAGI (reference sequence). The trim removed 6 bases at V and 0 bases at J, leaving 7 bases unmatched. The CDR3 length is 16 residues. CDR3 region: CASSRTGLSSGNTIYF. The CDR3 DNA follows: TGTGCCAGCAGCCGGACAGGGTTGAGCTCTGGAAACACCATATATTTT.

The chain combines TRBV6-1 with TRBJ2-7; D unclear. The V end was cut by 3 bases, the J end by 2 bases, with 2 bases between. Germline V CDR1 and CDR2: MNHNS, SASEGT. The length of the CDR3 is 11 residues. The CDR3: CASSDTYEQYF. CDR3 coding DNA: TGTGCCAGCAGTGATACCTACGAGCAGTACTTC.

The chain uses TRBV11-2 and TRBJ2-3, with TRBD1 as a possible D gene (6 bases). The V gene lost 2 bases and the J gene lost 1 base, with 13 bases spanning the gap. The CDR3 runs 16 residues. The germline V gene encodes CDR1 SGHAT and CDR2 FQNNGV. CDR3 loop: CASSLQGSRGTDTQYF. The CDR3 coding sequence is TGTGCCAGCAGCTTACAGGGGTCGAGGGGCACAGATACGCAGTATTTT.